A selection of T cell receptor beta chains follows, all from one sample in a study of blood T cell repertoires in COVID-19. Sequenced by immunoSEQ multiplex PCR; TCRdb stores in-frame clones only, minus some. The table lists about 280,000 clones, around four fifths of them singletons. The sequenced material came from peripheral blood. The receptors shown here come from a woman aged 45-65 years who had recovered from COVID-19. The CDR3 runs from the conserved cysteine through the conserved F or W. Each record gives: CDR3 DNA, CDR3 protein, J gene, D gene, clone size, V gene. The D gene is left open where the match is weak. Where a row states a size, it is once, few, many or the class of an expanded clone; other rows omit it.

CDR3nt: TGTGCCAGCAGCCCCGGGGGCTCCTACGAGCAGTACTTC; CDR3aa: CASSPGGSYEQYF; j_gene: TRBJ2-7; d_gene: .; abundance: .; v_gene: TRBV3-1/TRBV3-2
CDR3nt: TGTGCCAGCAGAAAGGGCAGGGTCCAAGTCCAAGAGACCCAGTACTTC; CDR3aa: CASRKGRVQVQETQYF; j_gene: TRBJ2-5; d_gene: .; abundance: .; v_gene: TRBV21-1
CDR3nt: TGTGCCAGCGGGAGAGGTACTGAAGCTTTCTTT; CDR3aa: CASGRGTEAFF; j_gene: TRBJ1-1; d_gene: .; abundance: .; v_gene: TRBV14
CDR3nt: TGTGCCAGCAGCTTAAGAGATCAGCCCCAGCATTTT; CDR3aa: CASSLRDQPQHF; j_gene: TRBJ1-5; d_gene: .; abundance: few; v_gene: TRBV7-9
CDR3nt: TGTGTCAGAAGCATGACAGGGATGAACACCATATATTTT; CDR3aa: CVRSMTGMNTIYF; j_gene: TRBJ1-3; d_gene: .; abundance: few; v_gene: TRBV7-5
CDR3nt: TGTGCCAGCAGACGGGCGGCAGGGGGCTCCTACGAGCAGTACTTC; CDR3aa: CASRRAAGGSYEQYF; j_gene: TRBJ2-7; d_gene: TRBD1; abundance: .; v_gene: TRBV7-2
CDR3nt: TGTGCCAGCAGCAAAGATCAGGGGGCGCCCGGCTACACCTTC; CDR3aa: CASSKDQGAPGYTF; j_gene: TRBJ1-2; d_gene: TRBD1; abundance: .; v_gene: TRBV7-9
CDR3nt: TGTGCCAGCAACCACGGAGGGTTTAATGAAAAACTGTTTTTT; CDR3aa: CASNHGGFNEKLFF; j_gene: TRBJ1-4; d_gene: .; abundance: .; v_gene: TRBV7-2
CDR3nt: TGTGCCAGCTCCCGCTGGACAAATTCACCCCTCCACTTT; CDR3aa: CASSRWTNSPLHF; j_gene: TRBJ1-6; d_gene: .; abundance: .; v_gene: TRBV19
CDR3nt: TGTGCCAGCAGTTTGGACAGGGGCCAAGAGACCCAGTACTTC; CDR3aa: CASSLDRGQETQYF; j_gene: TRBJ2-5; d_gene: TRBD1; abundance: .; v_gene: TRBV27
CDR3nt: TGTGCCCTCTCATCCGTAGGTAGCGGGGAGACCGGGGAGCTGTTTTTT; CDR3aa: CALSSVGSGETGELFF; j_gene: TRBJ2-2; d_gene: TRBD2; abundance: once; v_gene: TRBV24-1
CDR3nt: TGTGCCACCCTATCTCACCGGGGAATAAGACGGCCCAATCAGCCCCAGCATTTT; CDR3aa: CATLSHRGIRRPNQPQHF; j_gene: TRBJ1-5; d_gene: .; abundance: .; v_gene: TRBV24-1
CDR3nt: TGTGCCAGCAGTTCTCGGAGGGAGGGGCGAGATACGCAGTATTTT; CDR3aa: CASSSRREGRDTQYF; j_gene: TRBJ2-3; d_gene: TRBD2; abundance: .; v_gene: TRBV27
CDR3nt: TGTGCCAGCTTCCGACAGGGGGCAGGAGATACGCAGTATTTT; CDR3aa: CASFRQGAGDTQYF; j_gene: TRBJ2-3; d_gene: TRBD1; abundance: .; v_gene: TRBV7-2